The 24 T cell receptor beta chains given below trace back to one sample, sequenced in a study of T cell responses to AZD1222 COVID-19 vaccine. TCRdb's copy holds only in-frame clones and misses some; the assay was immunoSEQ multiplex PCR. Of some 170,000 clones in the sample, around nine tenths were seen once. The source material was peripheral blood, sampled on day 0 of AZD1222 vaccination. The receptors originated from an adult in good health.

The genes are TRBV29-1 and TRBJ2-2; TRBD2 matches at 8 bases. This CDR3 contains 15 residues. Germline-derived CDR1 and CDR2 are SQVTM and ANQGSEA. With 7 bases clipped from V and 0 bases from J, the junction kept 7 bases outside the gene matches. The DNA for the CDR3 is TGCAGCGCCTCTCGGGGGGGCCCGAACACCGGGGAGCTGTTTTTT. This translates into CSASRGGPNTGELFF.

The V gene is TRBV20-1, the J gene TRBJ1-3; D uncertain. Trimming left V 4 bases short and J 3 bases short, with 4 bases between. The V gene's germline CDR1 is DFQATT and CDR2 SNEGSKA (reference sequence). The CDR3 loop spans 11 amino acids. CDR3 loop: CSAINGNTIYF. In DNA, the CDR3 is TGCAGTGCTATAAATGGAAACACCATATATTTT.

The chain employs TRBV24-1 and TRBJ1-2, with D perhaps TRBD1 (6 bases). Per germline, CDR1 KGHDR and CDR2 SFDVKD. The ends were cut back, 7 bases at V and 8 bases at J, with 19 bases in the middle. The CDR3 contains 14 residues. Here the CDR3 DNA reads TGTGCCACCAGGGACAGTGCAAACTATGGCGGCTACACCTTC. Its protein is CATRDSANYGGYTF.

The chain combines TRBV6-5 with TRBJ1-5, with D maybe TRBD1 (6 bases). CDR1 MNHEY and CDR2 SVGAGI come from the germline V gene. The CDR3 extends over 15 amino acids. Trimming removed 4 bases at V and 3 bases at J, with 13 bases between. The DNA for the CDR3 is TGTGCCAGCAGTTCCTCACAGGGAAACAATCAGCCCCAGCATTTT. Protein sequence: CASSSSQGNNQPQHF.

This clone was counted between two and nine times. The genes are TRBV4-1 and TRBJ1-5; D uncertain. The CDR3 totals 14 residues. Trimming took off 0 bases at V and 13 bases at J, with 16 bases between the two ends. Germline CDR1 MGHRA, CDR2 YSYEKL. In DNA, the CDR3 is TGCGCCAGCAGCCAAGATGGGAACGGTCCCGCACAGCATTTT. This sequence encodes CASSQDGNGPAQHF.

The chain is built from TRBV19 and TRBJ1-5, with D possibly matching TRBD1 (5 bases). The germline V gene has CDR1 LNHDA and CDR2 SQIVND (reference sequence). The CDR3 sequence is 13 residues long. Trimming removed 5 bases at V and 4 bases at J, with 9 bases between. CDR3 residues: CASSLGLNQPQHF. CDR3 nucleotides: TGTGCCAGTAGTCTGGGACTAAATCAGCCCCAGCATTTT.

The chain recombines TRBV30 with TRBJ2-7; tentatively, D is TRBD1 (5 bases). Trimming removed 7 bases at V and 6 bases at J, with 22 bases between. In germline, CDR1 is GTSNPN, CDR2 SVGIG (reference sequence). The CDR3 runs to 14 residues. CDR3 in amino acids: CASCLTDELPEQYF. The CDR3 coding sequence is TGTGCCTCATGCCTGACAGACGAACTACCCGAGCAGTACTTC.

The V gene is TRBV6-5, the J gene TRBJ1-5; D gene unclear. The CDR3 runs to 13 residues. CDR1 is MNHEY and CDR2 is SVGAGI in the germline V gene. Trimming stripped 2 bases from V and 9 bases from J, with 11 bases between. CDR3 sequence: CASSYLPNGPQHF. CDR3 coding DNA: TGTGCCAGCAGTTACCTCCCTAATGGGCCCCAGCATTTT.

This chain connects TRBV20-1 to TRBJ1-2; possible D gene TRBD1, 5 bases. V was shortened by 2 bases and J by 4 bases, with 5 bases between the two germline ends. In germline, CDR1 is DFQATT, CDR2 SNEGSKA (reference sequence). The CDR3 sequence is 11 residues long. The CDR3 loop is CSARQGYGYTF. CDR3 sequence (DNA): TGCAGTGCTAGACAGGGCTATGGCTACACCTTC.

The chain has TRBV6-5 and TRBJ1-6; TRBD1 is a possible D gene (5 bases). Germline V lookup: CDR1 MNHEY, CDR2 SVGAGI. V lost 10 bases to trimming and J lost 0 bases, with 13 bases between them. The length of the CDR3 is 15 residues. CDR3 amino acids: CATLGAISYNSPLHF. The CDR3 DNA follows: TGTGCCACCTTAGGGGCCATCTCCTATAATTCACCCCTCCACTTT.

The chain uses TRBV6-2 or TRBV6-3 and TRBJ2-7, with D possibly matching TRBD2 (5 bases). V was trimmed by 4 bases and J by 7 bases, leaving 17 bases between them. This CDR3 region has 14 residues. Germline V gives CDR1 MNHEY, CDR2 SVGEGT. The CDR3 DNA sequence: TGTGCCAGCAGTTCCCCTCGGCCGCCGGGGGAGCAGTACTTC. Translated: CASSSPRPPGEQYF.

The chain is built from TRBV10-2 and TRBJ2-3, with 9 bases lining up with TRBD2. Germline V gives CDR1 WSHSY, CDR2 SAAADI. The CDR3 runs to 15 residues. J lost 1 base, V lost 7 bases, and 6 bases had no gene match. CDR3 nucleotide sequence: TGCGCCAGCACCGGGCCTAGCGGGGGCACAGATACGCAGTATTTT. This encodes CASTGPSGGTDTQYF.

A single count supports this clone. V usage is TRBV2 and J usage is TRBJ2-2; D gene unclear. There are 16 residues in the CDR3. Trimming shortened V by 0 bases and J by 1 base, and 9 bases separated the two germline ends. Germline V CDR1 and CDR2: SNHLY, FYNNEI. CDR3 coding DNA: TGTGCCAGCAGTGAAGCGGGCAGGAGGAACACCGGGGAGCTGTTTTTT. Translated, it gives CASSEAGRRNTGELFF.

The chain couples TRBV18 to TRBJ1-5, with D possibly matching TRBD1 (5 bases). The length of the CDR3 is 12 residues. The germline V and J ends were trimmed by 4 bases and 4 bases, with 5 bases remaining between them. CDR1 is KGHSH and CDR2 is LQKENI in the germline V gene. The DNA of the CDR3 is TGTGCCAGCTCACAGGGGAATCAGCCCCAGCATTTT. The encoded protein is CASSQGNQPQHF.

The chain carries TRBV19 and TRBJ1-1; no reliable D call. The CDR3 loop spans 11 amino acids. V was shortened by 7 bases and J by 6 bases, with 9 bases between the two germline ends. CDR1 and CDR2 (germline): LNHDA, SQIVND (reference sequence). The CDR3 here is CASIGASEAFF. In DNA form, the CDR3 reads TGTGCCAGTATTGGAGCGTCTGAAGCTTTCTTT.

J is TRBJ1-2 and V is TRBV6-5; D gene uncertain. V was pared by 5 bases and J by 8 bases, with 21 bases between. The CDR3 sequence is 15 residues long. Germline V gives CDR1 MNHEY, CDR2 SVGAGI. Here the CDR3 DNA reads TGTGCCAGCAGTAGCTCCCAGAGACGCCTCGGGGGCTACACCTTC. It translates to CASSSSQRRLGGYTF.

The chain uses TRBV3-1 (or the pseudogene TRBV3-2) and TRBJ2-7; D is unclear. Trimming pared 1 base from V and 2 bases from J, leaving 9 bases between. Germline CDR1 LGHDT, CDR2 YNNKEL (reference sequence). The CDR3 runs to 14 residues. The CDR3 sequence: CASSQGAGPYEQYF. The CDR3 region has the DNA TGTGCCAGCAGCCAAGGGGCTGGTCCCTACGAGCAGTACTTC.

This clone was picked up one time. V gene TRBV6-5 combines with J gene TRBJ2-1; possibly TRBD1 or TRBD2 for D (5 bases each). Trimming shortened V by 8 bases and J by 8 bases, and 22 bases separated the two germline ends. Germline lookup yields CDR1 MNHEY and CDR2 SVGAGI. CDR3 length: 15 residues. The CDR3 DNA reads TGTGCCAGCTTTAGACCGGGACGGGGAGCGGATGAGCAGTTCTTC. Translation: CASFRPGRGADEQFF.

The chain links TRBV5-6 to TRBJ2-5; 13 bases align to TRBD2. Germline values: CDR1 SGHDT, CDR2 YYEEEE. This CDR3 is 18 amino acids long. J was trimmed by 5 bases and V by 4 bases; bases with no gene match: 14. The CDR3 DNA reads TGTGCCAGCAGCCTCCCGGGGGACGGACTAGCGGGAGTTGAGACCCAGTACTTC. It specifies CASSLPGDGLAGVETQYF.

The rearrangement joins TRBV7-2 to TRBJ1-5; D unclear. Looked up from germline, CDR1 is SGHTA and CDR2 is FQGNSA. CDR3 length equals 15 residues. The V end lost 1 base, the J end lost 2 bases, and 9 bases lay between the germline ends. The CDR3 DNA reads as TGTGCCAGCAGCTTAGATGCGGGTGGCAATCAGCCCCAGCATTTT. Translating it yields CASSLDAGGNQPQHF.

The V call is TRBV5-1, the J call TRBJ1-4; 7 bases map to TRBD1. The CDR3 extends over 14 amino acids. Germline V gives CDR1 SGHRS, CDR2 YFSETQ. With 4 bases clipped from V and 5 bases from J, the junction kept 5 bases outside the gene matches. Here the CDR3 reads CASSPTGPNEKLFF. The CDR3 DNA follows: TGCGCCAGCAGCCCGACAGGGCCAAATGAAAAACTGTTTTTT.

This rearrangement joins TRBV23-1 to TRBJ1-6; TRBD1 might be the D (5 bases). TRBV23-1 counts as an open reading frame of uncertain function. Trimming removed 1 base at V and 5 bases at J, with 21 bases between. The CDR3 consists of 19 residues. The CDR3 loop is CASSQWRTPNTTDNSPLHF. The CDR3 nucleotides are TGCGCCAGCAGTCAATGGAGGACACCCAACACGACCGATAATTCACCCCTCCACTTT.

The rearrangement links TRBV7-9 to TRBJ1-3; D uncertain. Per germline, CDR1 SEHNR and CDR2 FQNEAQ (reference sequence). This CDR3 spans 14 amino acids. Trimming took off 7 bases at V and 4 bases at J, with 14 bases between the two ends. The CDR3 nucleotides are TGTGCCAGCACTCTCCTAGGAAACGGAAACACCATATATTTT. Amino acid sequence: CASTLLGNGNTIYF.

CDR3 DNA: TGTGCCAGCAGCTCAGGGACTATGAACACTGAAGCTTTCTTT. Translated: CASSSGTMNTEAFF. This chain joins TRBV4-2 and TRBJ1-1; possibly TRBD1 for D (5 bases). The V gene's germline CDR1 is LGHNA and CDR2 YNFKEQ. Trimming cost V 5 bases and J 0 bases, with 10 bases left between them. The CDR3 is 14 residues long.